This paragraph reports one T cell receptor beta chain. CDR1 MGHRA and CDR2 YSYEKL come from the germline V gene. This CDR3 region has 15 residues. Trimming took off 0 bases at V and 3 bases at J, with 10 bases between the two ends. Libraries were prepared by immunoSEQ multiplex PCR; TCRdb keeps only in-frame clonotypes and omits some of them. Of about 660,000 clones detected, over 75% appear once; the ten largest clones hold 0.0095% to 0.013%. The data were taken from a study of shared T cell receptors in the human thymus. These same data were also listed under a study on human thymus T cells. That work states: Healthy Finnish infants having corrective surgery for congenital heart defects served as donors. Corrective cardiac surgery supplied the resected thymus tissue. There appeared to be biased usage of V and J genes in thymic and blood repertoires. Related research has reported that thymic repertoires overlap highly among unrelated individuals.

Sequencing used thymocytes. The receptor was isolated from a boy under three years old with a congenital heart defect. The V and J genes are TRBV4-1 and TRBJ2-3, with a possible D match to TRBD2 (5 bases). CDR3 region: CASSQERRMTDTQYF. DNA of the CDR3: TGCGCCAGCAGCCAAGAGAGGAGGATGACAGATACGCAGTATTTT.